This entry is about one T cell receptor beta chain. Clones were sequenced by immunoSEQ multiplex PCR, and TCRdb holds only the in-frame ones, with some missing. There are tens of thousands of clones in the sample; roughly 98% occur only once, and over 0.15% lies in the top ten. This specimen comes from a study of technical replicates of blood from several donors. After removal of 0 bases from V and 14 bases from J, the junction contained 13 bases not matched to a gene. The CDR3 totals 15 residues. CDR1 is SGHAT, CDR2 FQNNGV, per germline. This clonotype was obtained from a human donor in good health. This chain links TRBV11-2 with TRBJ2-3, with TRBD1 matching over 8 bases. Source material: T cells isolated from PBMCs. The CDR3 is CASSLDGQGFRLVYF. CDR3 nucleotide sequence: TGTGCCAGCAGCTTAGATGGACAGGGCTTTAGGCTAGTGTATTTT.